This entry describes one T cell receptor (beta chain). Its target is not known. These data belong to a study of vaccination effects on CD4 cells after COVID-19. Trimming shortened V by 1 base and J by 8 bases, and 18 bases separated the two germline ends. CDR1 and CDR2 from the germline V gene are LNHDA and SQIVND (reference sequence). This CDR3 region has 16 residues. Clones were read by immunoSEQ multiplex PCR, and TCRdb kept only the in-frame ones, dropping some. Of some 22,000 clones listed, about three quarters are singletons. Sequencing in the ViraFEST assay came after antigen-specific CD4+ T cells had been expanded with viral peptide pools, which were used to stimulate PBMC. CD4+ T cells were isolated after approximately 10 days of culture. All participants had two doses of either the BNT162b2 or mRNA-1273 vaccine. Study outcomes and limitations: Both infection-induced and vaccine-induced clones contracted markedly at late post-vaccination timepoints.

The V call is TRBV19, the J call TRBJ1-3; D not resolved. The sequencing used CD4+ T cells from PBMCs cultured with HCoV-NL63 spike peptides, collected after COVID-19 vaccination. This clonotype was sampled from a human donor who received a COVID-19 vaccine. The CDR3 protein is CASSIGGTHLGDTIYF. The CDR3 nucleotides are TGTGCCAGTAGTATAGGTGGTACGCACCTCGGGGACACCATATATTTT.